These 9 T cell receptor beta chains were sequenced from one sample in a study of read filtering for tumor transcriptome and immune sequencing. From roughly 390 ng of RNA, a library with molecular barcoded alpha/delta and beta/gamma adaptors was made. TCRdb reprocessed the reads via MiXCR and lists one record per CDR3 protein. The sample records about 27,000 distinct CDR3 sequences, approximately 15% being singletons. The specimen was a population of CD138-negative cells sorted from bone marrow. The receptors derive from a donor at least 40 years old with multiple myeloma.

This clonotype was counted ten times or more. The rearrangement links TRBV11-1 to TRBJ2-7; D not certain. The CDR3 loop spans 11 amino acids. V was shortened by 2 bases and J by 7 bases, with 6 bases between the two germline ends. Germline assignment: CDR1 SGHAT and CDR2 FQDESV (reference sequence). The CDR3 sequence is CASSLLGEQYF. CDR3 sequence (DNA): TGTGCCAGCAGCTTATTGGGGGAGCAGTACTTC.

The table lists this clonotype with many counts. This chain connects TRBV30 to TRBJ2-1, with TRBD2 matching over 8 bases. This CDR3 contains 18 residues. Trimming removed 3 bases from V and 0 bases from J; junction bases left unmatched: 13. In germline, CDR1 is GTSNPN, CDR2 SVGIG (reference sequence). The CDR3: CAWRRSLAGRSSYNEQFF. In nucleotides, the CDR3 is TGTGCCTGGAGACGGAGTCTAGCGGGTAGGAGCTCCTACAATGAGCAGTTCTTC.

Ten or more counts support this clonotype. The chain combines TRBV2 with TRBJ2-2; the D gene is possibly TRBD1 (5 bases). The CDR3 contains 16 residues. Trimming cost V 7 bases and J 1 base, with 16 bases left between them. Looked up from germline, CDR1 is SNHLY and CDR2 is FYNNEI. The CDR3 bases are TGTGCCAGCACCGAACCTCGGACAAAGAACACCGGGGAGCTGTTTTTT. It specifies CASTEPRTKNTGELFF.

Only one count was recorded for this clonotype. This is likely an artifact of a read error, given a far larger clone one base away. The V gene is TRBV3-1, the J gene TRBJ2-7; D might be TRBD2 (6 bases). The CDR3 spans 14 residues. The ends were cut back, 3 bases at V and 7 bases at J, with 16 bases in the middle. CDR1 is LGHDT, CDR2 YNNKEL, per germline (reference sequence). CDR3 DNA sequence: TGTGCCAGCAGCCAGCTAGCGAATGACAATGAGCAGTACTTC. Protein sequence: CASSQLANDNEQYF.

In regard to this clonotype: One junction end disagrees with the germline gene, perhaps due to a read error. The chain uses TRBV20-1 and TRBJ1-1; TRBD1 is a possible D gene (5 bases). The CDR3 covers 13 residues. CDR1 DFQATT and CDR2 SNEGSKA come from the germline V gene (reference sequence). CDR3 sequence (DNA): TGCAGCGCTAGAGATCGGGGGGGTACTGAAGCTTCCTTT. Translated, it gives CSARDRGGTEASF.

The sample holds a few counts of this clonotype. The V gene is TRBV9, the J gene TRBJ2-5, with 7 bases aligning to TRBD2. The CDR3 is 16 residues long. Germline CDR1 SGDLS, CDR2 YYNGEE. J lost 4 bases, V lost 2 bases, and 11 bases had no gene match. As DNA, the CDR3 is TGTGCCAGCAGCGTTCAAACTGGCGGGAGTTTAGAGACCCAGTACTTC. It encodes CASSVQTGGSLETQYF.

To note about this clonotype: This may come from a read error, since a much larger clone is one base off. The genes are TRBV10-1 and TRBJ2-2, with TRBD2 as a possible D gene (6 bases). This CDR3 has 13 amino acids. The germline V gene has CDR1 WNHNN and CDR2 SYGVQD (reference sequence). For the CDR3, the DNA is TGCGCCAGCAGTGAGTCACTCTACGGGGGGCTGTTTTTT. Translated, it gives CASSESLYGGLFF.

The sample holds many counts of this clonotype. The chain employs TRBV11-2 and TRBJ2-3; D possibly corresponds to TRBD2 (6 bases). Germline lookup yields CDR1 SGHAT and CDR2 FQNNGV. The CDR3 covers 16 residues. V lost 4 bases to trimming and J lost 1 base, with 15 bases between them. The CDR3 nucleotides are TGTGCCAGCAGCTCTTCTCTAGCGTCTGGCACAGATACGCAGTATTTT. Protein: CASSSSLASGTDTQYF.

This clonotype was recorded many times. Because it lacks the conserved phenylalanine or tryptophan at the end, this CDR3 is likely a read error. The V and J genes are TRBV6-2 or TRBV6-3 and TRBJ2-1, with 8 positions matching TRBD2. Germline V CDR1 and CDR2: MNHEY, SVGEGT. The trim removed 2 bases at V and 9 bases at J, leaving 3 bases unmatched. The CDR3 totals 13 residues. The CDR3 bases are TGTGCCAGCAGTTACGGCGGGAGGCGTGAGCAGTTCCTC. As protein: CASSYGGRREQFL.